Below are 9 T cell receptor beta chains sequenced from a single sample in a study of beta chain features in type 1 diabetes. The study reverse transcribed the entire isolated RNA, so it sequenced expressed TCRB transcripts. The assay was immunoSEQ multiplex PCR, and TCRdb's table has in-frame clones only and misses some. The data contain about 230,000 clones, 9.6% of them seen just once; the ten biggest clones take up 0.034%. Material: naive CD4+ T cells from blood. Receptors were obtained from a woman under 30 in good health.

The J gene is TRBJ2-7, the V gene TRBV11-2, with no clear D. V lost 2 bases, J lost 0 bases, and 8 bases lay in between. CDR1 is SGHAT and CDR2 is FQNNGV in the germline V gene. This CDR3 region has 14 residues. CDR3: CASSLYSGSYEQYF. The CDR3 nucleotides are TGTGCCAGCAGCTTATATAGTGGCTCCTACGAGCAGTACTTC.

The chain is built from TRBV5-1 and TRBJ1-2, with 7 bases that match TRBD1. V lost 6 bases and J lost 2; bases outside the gene matches: 4. The germline CDR1 and CDR2 sequences are SGHRS and YFSETQ. This CDR3 comprises 13 residues. CDR3 sequence reads: CASTRTGNYGYTF. DNA of the CDR3: TGCGCCAGCACCAGGACAGGAAACTATGGCTACACCTTC.

The gene calls are TRBV6-5 and TRBJ2-7; D perhaps matches TRBD1 (6 bases). CDR1 is MNHEY, CDR2 SVGAGI, per germline. The CDR3 length is 15 residues. V lost 0 bases, J lost 1 base, and 10 bases lay in between. The CDR3: CASSYSRDTSYEQYF. In DNA form, the CDR3 reads TGTGCCAGCAGTTACTCGAGGGACACGTCCTACGAGCAGTACTTC.

This clone was picked up a small number of times. The V gene is TRBV19, the J gene TRBJ2-1; 9 bases align to TRBD2. Germline-derived CDR1 and CDR2 are LNHDA and SQIVND (reference sequence). V shed 7 bases, J shed 7 bases, and the junction held 11 bases outside the gene matches. The CDR3 is made up of 15 amino acids. The CDR3 nucleotides are TGTGCCAGTAAGCGGCGGGAGGGTCTTCAGAATGAGCAGTTCTTC. This sequence encodes CASKRREGLQNEQFF.

V gene TRBV19 combines with J gene TRBJ1-5; D may be TRBD1 (5 bases). The CDR3 is 17 residues long. Germline V gene lookup returns CDR1 LNHDA and CDR2 SQIVND (reference sequence). The V gene lost 2 bases and the J gene lost 3 bases, with 17 bases spanning the gap. In DNA form, the CDR3 reads TGTGCCAGTAGTATACGAGCAGGGCGCGGGGCCAATCAGCCCCAGCATTTT. This encodes CASSIRAGRGANQPQHF.

This clone was seen more than once but under ten times. The chain recombines TRBV4-1 with TRBJ2-1, with 9 nucleotides matching TRBD2. In germline, CDR1 is MGHRA, CDR2 YSYEKL. The CDR3 length is 17 residues. V dropped 4 bases and J dropped 2; count of bases not matched to a gene: 9. The CDR3 here is CASSLLLAGVAYNEQFF. As DNA, the CDR3 is TGCGCCAGCAGCCTCCTCTTAGCGGGAGTGGCCTACAATGAGCAGTTCTTC.

The rearrangement uses TRBV2 and TRBJ2-7; TRBD1 might be the D (5 bases). V lost 4 bases to trimming and J lost 6 bases, with 13 bases between them. Germline V gives CDR1 SNHLY, CDR2 FYNNEI. This CDR3 is built from 13 residues. The CDR3 region has the DNA TGTGCCAGCAGTGCGGACACCCTTGGCGAGCAGTACTTC. As protein: CASSADTLGEQYF.

This clone was counted a few times. J is TRBJ2-7 and V is TRBV5-5; D remains ambiguous. In germline, CDR1 is SGHKS, CDR2 YYEKEE (reference sequence). The CDR3 totals 12 residues. V was cut by 1 base and J by 6 bases, with 8 bases left in between. The CDR3 sequence: CASSLPNIEQYF. The CDR3 DNA is TGTGCCAGCAGCTTGCCCAACATCGAGCAGTACTTC.

This clone was seen only a few times. The gene calls are TRBV7-9 and TRBJ1-2; perhaps TRBD1 as D (5 bases). Germline V gene data show CDR1 as SEHNR and CDR2 as FQNEAQ (reference sequence). Trimming pared 5 bases from V and 1 base from J, leaving 20 bases between. This CDR3 contains 17 residues. CDR3 sequence reads: CASSVKTSRVFNYGYTF. In DNA form, the CDR3 reads TGTGCCAGCAGCGTTAAGACAAGCAGGGTGTTTAACTATGGCTACACCTTC.